This T cell receptor (beta chain) emerged from a study of blood T cell repertoires in COVID-19. Overall study context: Samples of COVID-19 (acute and convalescent) were obtained from the United States, Italy and Spain. The cDNA or gDNA used as material had been derived from T cells, B-cell-depleted T cells, or PBMCs.

Participants were aged about 18 to 89 years from roughly 26 US areas. Germline V lookup: CDR1 SGHDT, CDR2 YYEEEE. Trimming pared 3 bases from V and 1 base from J, leaving 19 bases between. The CDR3 contains 17 residues. Libraries were prepared by immunoSEQ multiplex PCR; TCRdb keeps only in-frame clonotypes and omits some of them. The table includes about 250,000 clones, roughly 85% detected once. This sequence joins TRBV5-6 and TRBJ1-2; D possibly corresponds to TRBD1 (6 bases). The sequence derives from a woman aged 50 to 65 with acute COVID-19. Sequencing was performed on PBMCs or T cells enriched from blood (not recorded which). CDR3 sequence: CASSSDDTTGHNYGYTF. The CDR3 DNA is TGTGCCAGCAGCTCTGACGACACGACAGGCCATAACTATGGCTACACCTTC.